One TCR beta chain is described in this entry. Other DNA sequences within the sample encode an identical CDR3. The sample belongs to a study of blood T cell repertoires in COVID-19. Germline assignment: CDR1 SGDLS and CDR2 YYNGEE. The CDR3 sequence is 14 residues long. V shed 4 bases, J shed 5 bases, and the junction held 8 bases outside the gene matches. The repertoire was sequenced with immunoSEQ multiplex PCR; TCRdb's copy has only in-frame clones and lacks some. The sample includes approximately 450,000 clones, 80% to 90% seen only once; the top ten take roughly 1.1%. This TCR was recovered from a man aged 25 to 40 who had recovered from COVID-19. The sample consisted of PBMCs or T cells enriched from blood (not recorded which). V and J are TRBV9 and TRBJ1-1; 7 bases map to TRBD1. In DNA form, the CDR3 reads TGTGCCAGCAGCACCGGACAGGAGGGGACTGAAGCTTTCTTT. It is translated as CASSTGQEGTEAFF.